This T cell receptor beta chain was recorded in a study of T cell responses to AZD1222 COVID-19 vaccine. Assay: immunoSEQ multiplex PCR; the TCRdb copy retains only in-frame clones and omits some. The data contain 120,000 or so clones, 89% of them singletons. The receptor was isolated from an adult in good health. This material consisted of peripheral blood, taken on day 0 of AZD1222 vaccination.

This chain's CDR3 is CASSYSMGWNYEQYF. The CDR3 nucleotides are TGTGCCAGCAGTTACTCGATGGGTTGGAACTACGAGCAGTACTTC. The chain recombines TRBV6-5 with TRBJ2-7; D unclear. From germline, CDR1 is MNHEY and CDR2 SVGAGI. The CDR3 extends over 15 amino acids. Trimming shortened V by 0 bases and J by 3 bases, and 12 bases separated the two germline ends.